The sequence of this T cell receptor (beta chain) was determined in a study of cytomegalovirus exposure and HLA in healthy donors. Study-wide results and caveats: According to the study, around 150 TCR beta chains were cytomegalovirus-associated. The productive fraction for most TCR beta V segments was about 90% or about 30% in an earlier analysis.

Per the germline V gene, CDR1 is MNHEY and CDR2 is SVGAGI. The CDR3 is made up of 15 amino acids. The V gene end was trimmed by 5 bases and the J gene end by 3 bases; junction bases not matched to a gene: 10. Both 60 Vbeta primers and 13 Jbeta primers went into the PCR. Generated by immunoSEQ multiplex PCR, the TCRdb table keeps only in-frame clones and is missing some. The sample records 100,000 to 120,000 clones, 80% to 85% being singletons. A word on this clone: The antigen is unknown.

This chain connects TRBV6-5 to TRBJ2-7, with TRBD2 identical over 7 bases. This TCR was recovered from a woman aged 55-70 years in good health and CMV-seropositive. Specimen: PBMCs. In nucleotides, the CDR3 is TGTGCCAGCAGTGTTAGCGGGTATCTCTACTACGAGCAGTACTTC. Its translation: CASSVSGYLYYEQYF.